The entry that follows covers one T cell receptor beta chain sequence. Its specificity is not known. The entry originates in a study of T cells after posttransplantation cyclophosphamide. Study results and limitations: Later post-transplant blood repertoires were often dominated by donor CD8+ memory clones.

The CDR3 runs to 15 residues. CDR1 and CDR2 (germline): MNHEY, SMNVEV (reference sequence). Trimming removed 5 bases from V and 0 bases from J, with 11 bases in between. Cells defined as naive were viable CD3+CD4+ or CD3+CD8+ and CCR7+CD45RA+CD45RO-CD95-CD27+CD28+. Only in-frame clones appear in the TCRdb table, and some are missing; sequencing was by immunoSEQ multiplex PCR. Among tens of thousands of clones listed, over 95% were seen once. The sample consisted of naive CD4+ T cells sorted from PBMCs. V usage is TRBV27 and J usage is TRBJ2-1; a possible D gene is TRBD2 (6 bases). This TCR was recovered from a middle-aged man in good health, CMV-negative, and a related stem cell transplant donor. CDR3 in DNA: TGTGCCAGCAGTAGCGGGTCGAGCTCCTACAATGAGCAGTTCTTC. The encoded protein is CASSSGSSSYNEQFF.